The T cell receptor (beta chain) described here comes from a study of regulatory T cells in long-lasting Graves disease. Time point here: newly diagnosed GD, antithyroid drugs for less than 3 months. RNA extracted from PBMCs served as the sequencing template. This clonotype has ten or more counts. TCR beta libraries were built with iRepertoire HTBI primers and Arm-PCR of CDR3 regions. Via MiXCR, TCRdb re-called the multiplex PCR reads, giving one row per CDR3 protein. The table records about 420,000 distinct CDR3 sequences, 15% to 20% of them present only once. CDR3 size: 16 residues. Germline values: CDR1 KGHSH, CDR2 LQKENI. V was cut by 2 bases and J by 0 bases, with 13 bases left in between. The same data also went into a second study, on T cells in Graves' hyperthyroidism and ophthalmopathy.

This receptor was obtained from a woman in her late teens or twenties with Graves disease. The sequences come from peripheral blood mononuclear cells (PBMCs), collected at new diagnosis, from a patient treated with antithyroid drugs. This rearrangement joins TRBV18 to TRBJ2-5; D may be TRBD1 (5 bases). The CDR3 reads CASSPEEDRNQETQYF. The CDR3 DNA reads as TGTGCCAGCTCACCAGAAGAAGACAGAAACCAAGAGACCCAGTACTTC.